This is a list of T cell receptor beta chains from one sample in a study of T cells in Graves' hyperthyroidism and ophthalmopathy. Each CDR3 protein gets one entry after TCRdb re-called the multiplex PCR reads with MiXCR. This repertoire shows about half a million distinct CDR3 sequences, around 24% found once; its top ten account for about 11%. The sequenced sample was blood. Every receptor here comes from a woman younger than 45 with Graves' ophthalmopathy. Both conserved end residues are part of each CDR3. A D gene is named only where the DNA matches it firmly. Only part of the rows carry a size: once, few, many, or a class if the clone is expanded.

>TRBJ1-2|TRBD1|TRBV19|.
TGTGCCAGTAGTATGGGACAGGGGGCGGCTGACTATGGCTACACCTTC
CASSMGQGAADYGYTF
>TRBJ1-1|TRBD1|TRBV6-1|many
TGTGCCAGCAGTGAATCAGGGGGGAACACTGAAGCTTTCTTT
CASSESGGNTEAFF
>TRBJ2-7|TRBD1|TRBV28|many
TGTGCCAGCAGTATACACGACAGGGGCGAGCAGTACTTC
CASSIHDRGEQYF
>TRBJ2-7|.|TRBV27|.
TGTGCCAGCAGTTGGGCAGGACGGCAGTACTTC
CASSWAGRQYF
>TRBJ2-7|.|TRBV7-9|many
TGTGCCAGCAGCTTAGGACCCTACTACGAGCAGTACTTC
CASSLGPYYEQYF
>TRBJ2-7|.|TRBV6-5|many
TGTGCCAGCAGTTACTCACAGGGTAGCTCCTACGAGCAGTACTTC
CASSYSQGSSYEQYF
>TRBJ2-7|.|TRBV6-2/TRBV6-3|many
TGTGCCAGCAGTCATTCGACATACGAGCAGTACTTC
CASSHSTYEQYF
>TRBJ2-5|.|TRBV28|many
TGTGCCAGCAGTTTAATAGGGCGGGGGCCGCTAGGGACCCAGTACTTC
CASSLIGRGPLGTQYF
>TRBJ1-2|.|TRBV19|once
TGTGCCAGTAGTATGTGGAATCGCGGGTATGGCTACACCTTC
CASSMWNRGYGYTF
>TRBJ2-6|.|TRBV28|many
TGTGCCGGTGCCGATACAGGGACTGGGGCCAACGTCCTGACTTTC
CAGADTGTGANVLTF
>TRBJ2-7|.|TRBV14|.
TGTGCCAGCAGCCAAGGAAACGGGGGCTCCTACGAGCAGTACTTC
CASSQGNGGSYEQYF
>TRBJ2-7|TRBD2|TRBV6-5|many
TGTGCCAGCAGTTACAGCCAGGGACTAACCTACGAGCAGTACTTC
CASSYSQGLTYEQYF
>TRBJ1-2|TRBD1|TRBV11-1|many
TGTGCCAGCAGCGCTTGGCGGGACAGGGACAACTATGGCTACACCTTC
CASSAWRDRDNYGYTF
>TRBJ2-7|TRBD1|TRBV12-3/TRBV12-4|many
TGTGCCAGCAGCAGGGGACAGTTCAGGCGCGACGAGCAGTACTTC
CASSRGQFRRDEQYF
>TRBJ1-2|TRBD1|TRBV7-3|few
TGTGCCAGCAGCTTAGAGACAGGGAAAGGCTACACCTTC
CASSLETGKGYTF
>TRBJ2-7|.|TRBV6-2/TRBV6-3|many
TGTGCCAGCCGTATGGAAAGGCTAACCTACGAGCAGTACTTC
CASRMERLTYEQYF
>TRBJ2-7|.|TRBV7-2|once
TGTGCCAGCAGTGGAACTAGATGCTACGATCAGTACTTC
CASSGTRCYDQYF
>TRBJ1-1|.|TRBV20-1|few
TGCAGTGCTAGAGATGGAGGCGAGCCCACTGAAGCTTTCTTT
CSARDGGEPTEAFF
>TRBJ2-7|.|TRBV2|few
TGTGCCAGCAGTAACCAGGGTACCGACGAGCAGTACTTC
CASSNQGTDEQYF
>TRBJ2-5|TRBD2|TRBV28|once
TGTGCCAGCAGCACCAGGTTTCGGGGGGGACGGGAGACCCAGTACTTC
CASSTRFRGGRETQYF
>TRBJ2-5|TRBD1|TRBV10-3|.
TGTGCCATCAGGGGGACAGGGGGCATCGAGACCCAGTACTTC
CAIRGTGGIETQYF
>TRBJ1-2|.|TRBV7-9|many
TGTGCCAGCAGCCCGTACCGGGACGGGGACTATGGCTACACCTTC
CASSPYRDGDYGYTF
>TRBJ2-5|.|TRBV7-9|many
TGTGCCAGCAGCCCCCAGGGGTCTAGGGAGACCCAGTACTTC
CASSPQGSRETQYF
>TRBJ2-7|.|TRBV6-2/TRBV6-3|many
TGTGCCAGCAGTTACCTACAGGGCCGGGACTCCTACGAGCAGTACTTC
CASSYLQGRDSYEQYF
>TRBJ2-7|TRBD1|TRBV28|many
TGTGCCAGCAGTTTACGGGGACAGGGGGCCTACGAGCAGTACTTC
CASSLRGQGAYEQYF
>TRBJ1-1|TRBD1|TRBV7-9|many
TGTGCCAGCAGCTTTACCGGACAGGGTAACACTGAAGCTTTCTTT
CASSFTGQGNTEAFF
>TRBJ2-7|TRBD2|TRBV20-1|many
TGCAGTGCTAGGGACGGCGGGGGGTCCGCCTACGAGCAGTACTTC
CSARDGGGSAYEQYF
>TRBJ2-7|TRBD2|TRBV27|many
TGTGCCAGCAGACCATTCGGACTAGCGGGGAAGTCGGCATCCTACGAGCAGTACTTC
CASRPFGLAGKSASYEQYF
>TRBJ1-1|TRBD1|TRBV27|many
TGTGCCAGCAGTGCATCCACCTGGACAGGGGGCTCGGCTTTCTTT
CASSASTWTGGSAFF
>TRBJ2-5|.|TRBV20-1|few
TGCAGTGCTGAGAAGCAAGAGGGGATCATAATTGGTGAGACCCAGTACTTC
CSAEKQEGIIIGETQYF
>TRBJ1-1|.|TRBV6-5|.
TGTGCCAGCAGTTACTCGACGGGGGTTGGCACTGAAGCTTTCTTT
CASSYSTGVGTEAFF
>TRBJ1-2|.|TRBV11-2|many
TGTGCCAGCAGCTTAGATCACGGAGATAACTATGGCTACACCTTC
CASSLDHGDNYGYTF
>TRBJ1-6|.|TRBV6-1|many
TGTGCCAGCAGTGAAGCTAGGGATTCACCCCTCCACTTT
CASSEARDSPLHF
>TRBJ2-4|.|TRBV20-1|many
TGCAGTGCCCTATTGATATCGGGCGTAGCCAAAAACATTCAGTACTTC
CSALLISGVAKNIQYF
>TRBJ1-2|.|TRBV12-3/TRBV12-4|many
TGTGCCAGCAGCCCAGGGGCAGGGGATTATGGCTACACCTTC
CASSPGAGDYGYTF
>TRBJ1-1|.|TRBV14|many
TGTGCCAGCAGCCAAGATTATCTACAGCCTGAAGCTTTCTTT
CASSQDYLQPEAFF
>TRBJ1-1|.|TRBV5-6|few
TGTGCCAGCCGTGGGGGTCGGACTGAAGCTTTCTTT
CASRGGRTEAFF
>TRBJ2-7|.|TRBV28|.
TGTGCCAGCAGCCCCACAGCATGGGACTACGAGCAGTACTTC
CASSPTAWDYEQYF
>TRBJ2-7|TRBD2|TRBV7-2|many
TGTGCCAGCAGCTTTACTAGCGGGGGTATTGCTTACGAGCAGTACTTC
CASSFTSGGIAYEQYF
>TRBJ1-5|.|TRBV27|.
TGTGCCAGCAGTTTATCAGGGACGGGACAGCCCCAGCATTTT
CASSLSGTGQPQHF
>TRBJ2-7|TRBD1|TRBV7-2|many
TGTGCCAGCAGCCGTTCCGGGACAGGGAGGAACGAGCAGTACTTC
CASSRSGTGRNEQYF
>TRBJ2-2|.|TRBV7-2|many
TGTGCCAGCAGCCCAGGGTCCGGGGAGCTGTTTTTT
CASSPGSGELFF
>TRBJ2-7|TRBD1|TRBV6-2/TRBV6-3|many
TGTGCCGCAGAGGGGGACAGAAATGAGCAGTACTTC
CAAEGDRNEQYF
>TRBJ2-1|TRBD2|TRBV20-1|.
TGCAGTGCTTTTGGGACTAGCGGGAGTTCCAATGAGCAGTTCTTC
CSAFGTSGSSNEQFF
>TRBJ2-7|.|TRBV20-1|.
TGCAGTGCTAGAGATTATACCCACCCAGGTCTCGAGCAGTACTTC
CSARDYTHPGLEQYF
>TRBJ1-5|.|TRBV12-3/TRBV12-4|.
TGTGCCAGCAGCCCTGGGGGGATTCATCAGCCCCAGCATTTT
CASSPGGIHQPQHF
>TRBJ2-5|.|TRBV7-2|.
TGTGCCAGCAGCAGCCCGCGGGGGCCTCGGGAGACCCAGTACTTC
CASSSPRGPRETQYF
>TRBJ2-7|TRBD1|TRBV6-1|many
TGTGCCAGCAGTGAGGGACAGGGCCACGAGCAGTACTTC
CASSEGQGHEQYF
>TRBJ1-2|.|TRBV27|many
TGTGCCAGCAGTTTCCGCCGACAGGCTAACTATGGCTACACCTTC
CASSFRRQANYGYTF
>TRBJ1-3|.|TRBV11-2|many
TGTGCCAGCAGCTTTAAAATTGCCAACTCTGGAAACACCATATATTTT
CASSFKIANSGNTIYF
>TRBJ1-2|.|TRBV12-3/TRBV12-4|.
TGTGCCAGCAAACCTCAGGGATACTATGGCTACACCTTC
CASKPQGYYGYTF
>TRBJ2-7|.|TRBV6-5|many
TGTGCCAGCAGACGACAATCGTCAACCTACGAGCAGTACTTC
CASRRQSSTYEQYF
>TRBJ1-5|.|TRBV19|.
TGTGCCAGTAGTAACGACAGACTATATCAGCCCCAGCATTTT
CASSNDRLYQPQHF
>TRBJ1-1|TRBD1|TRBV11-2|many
TGTGCCAGCAGCTTAGGGACAGGGGATGAAGCTTTCTTT
CASSLGTGDEAFF